This T cell receptor (beta chain) appears in the sequencing data of a study of blood T cell repertoires in COVID-19. Study-level information: Samples came from the United States, Italy and Spain, spanning acute and convalescent COVID-19. In each case, the material was cDNA or gDNA derived from T cells, B-cell-depleted T cells, or PBMCs.

In the authors' workflow: Nucleated cell number was recorded as an estimate derived from reference gene primer amplification. This table comes from immunoSEQ multiplex PCR, and its TCRdb copy is limited to in-frame clones, with some not included. The V and J calls and clone size come from that table; D and trimming were worked out from the DNA. The repertoire has about 87,000 clones, roughly 75% of them found once; the top ten carry about 4.2%. Sequencing used peripheral blood. This sequence was found in a woman in her fifties or sixties with acute or convalescent COVID-19.

CDR3 DNA sequence: TGTGCCAGCTGGGGGGGGGCTAACGGCTACACCTTC. Amino acids: CASWGGANGYTF. V is TRBV7-9 and J is TRBJ1-2; D might be TRBD1 (6 bases). This CDR3 region has 12 residues. Germline CDR1 SEHNR, CDR2 FQNEAQ (reference sequence). The ends were cut back, 8 bases at V and 8 bases at J, with 15 bases in the middle.